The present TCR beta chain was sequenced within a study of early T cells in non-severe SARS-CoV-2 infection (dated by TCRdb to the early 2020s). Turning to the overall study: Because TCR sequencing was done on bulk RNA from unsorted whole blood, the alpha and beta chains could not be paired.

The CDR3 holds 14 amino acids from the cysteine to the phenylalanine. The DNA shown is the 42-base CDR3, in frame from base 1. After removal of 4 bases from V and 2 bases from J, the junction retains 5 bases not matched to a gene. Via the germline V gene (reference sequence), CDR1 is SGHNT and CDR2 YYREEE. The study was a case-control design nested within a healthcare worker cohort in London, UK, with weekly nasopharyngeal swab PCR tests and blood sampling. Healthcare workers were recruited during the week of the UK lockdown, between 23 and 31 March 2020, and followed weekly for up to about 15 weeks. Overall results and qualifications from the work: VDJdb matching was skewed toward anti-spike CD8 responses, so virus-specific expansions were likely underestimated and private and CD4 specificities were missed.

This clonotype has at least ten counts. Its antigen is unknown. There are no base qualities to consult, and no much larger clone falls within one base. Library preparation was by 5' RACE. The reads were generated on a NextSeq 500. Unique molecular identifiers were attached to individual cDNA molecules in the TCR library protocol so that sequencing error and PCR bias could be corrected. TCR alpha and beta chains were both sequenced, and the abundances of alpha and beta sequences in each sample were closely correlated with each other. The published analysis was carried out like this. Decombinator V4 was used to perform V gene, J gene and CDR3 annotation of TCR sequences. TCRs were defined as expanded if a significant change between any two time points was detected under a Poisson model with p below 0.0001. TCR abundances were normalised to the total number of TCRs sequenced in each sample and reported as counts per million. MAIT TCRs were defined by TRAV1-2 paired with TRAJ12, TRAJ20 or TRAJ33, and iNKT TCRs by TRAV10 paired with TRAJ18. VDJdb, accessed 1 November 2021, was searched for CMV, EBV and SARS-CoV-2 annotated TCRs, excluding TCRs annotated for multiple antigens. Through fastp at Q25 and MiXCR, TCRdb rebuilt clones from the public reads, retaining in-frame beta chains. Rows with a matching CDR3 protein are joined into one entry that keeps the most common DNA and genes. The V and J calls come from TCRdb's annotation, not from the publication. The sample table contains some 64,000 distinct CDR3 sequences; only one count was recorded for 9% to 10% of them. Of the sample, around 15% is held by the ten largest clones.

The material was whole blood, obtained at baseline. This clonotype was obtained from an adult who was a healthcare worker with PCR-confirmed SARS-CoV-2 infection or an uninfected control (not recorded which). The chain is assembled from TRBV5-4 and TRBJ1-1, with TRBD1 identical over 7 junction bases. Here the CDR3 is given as CASSTAGGNTEAFF. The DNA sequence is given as TGTGCCAGCAGCACGGCAGGGGGAAACACTGAAGCTTTCTTT.